This entry features one TCR beta chain sequence. The V and J ends lost 9 bases and 0 bases, in that order; junction bases with no gene match: 6. Germline-derived CDR1 and CDR2 are SNHLY and FYNNEI. The CDR3 sequence is 14 residues long. This entry belongs to a study of regulatory T cells in long-lasting Graves disease. For the study at large: The study enrolled newly diagnosed Graves' patients on antithyroid drugs under 3 months.

Arm-PCR with iRepertoire HTBI primers amplified the CDR3 regions for these TCR beta libraries. One entry per CDR3 protein results from TCRdb running MiXCR on the multiplex PCR reads. The sample yields 550,000 to 600,000 distinct CDR3 sequences, more than 15% seen once. Time point described: newly diagnosed GD, antithyroid drugs for less than 3 months. PBMC RNA was the source of the TCR library. The sample was also linked to a second study, of T cells in Graves' hyperthyroidism and ophthalmopathy.

The sequencing used peripheral blood mononuclear cells (PBMCs), collected at new diagnosis, from a patient treated with antithyroid drugs. The chain links TRBV2 to TRBJ1-2; 8 bases line up with TRBD1. The clonotype was recovered from a man between 18 and 35 years old with Graves disease. In nucleotides, the CDR3 is TGTGCCAGAGGAGAGGGACAGGCTAACTATGGCTACACCTTC. Protein: CARGEGQANYGYTF. The full variable domain, with the rest looked up from reference TRBV2 and TRBJ1-2, is EPEVTQTPSHQVTQMGQEVILRCVPISNHLYFYWYRQILGQKVEFLVSFYNNEISEKSEIFDDQFSVERPDGSNFTLKIRSTKLEDSAMYFCARGEGQANYGYTFGSGTRLTVV.